The 30 T cell receptor beta chains below all came from one sample that was sequenced in a study of cytomegalovirus exposure and HLA in healthy donors. 13 Jbeta primers and 60 Vbeta primers were used for the PCR. Method: immunoSEQ multiplex PCR; TCRdb's copy keeps in-frame clones and lacks some. The table lists some 150,000 clones, roughly four fifths of them singletons, with over 2.5% in the top ten. The source material was PBMCs. The source is a man in his forties in good health and CMV-seropositive.

This clone is a singleton in its sample. The chain uses TRBV7-8 and TRBJ2-5; possible D gene TRBD2, 5 bases. Germline V gives CDR1 SGHVS, CDR2 FQNEAQ. This CDR3 comprises 14 residues. V was shortened by 7 bases and J by 11 bases, with 23 bases between the two germline ends. CDR3 residues: CASNSHGRVGEQYF. The CDR3 region has the DNA TGTGCCAGCAACTCGCACGGGCGGGTTGGGGAGCAGTACTTC.

The chain uses TRBV19 and TRBJ1-2; D possibly corresponds to TRBD1 (6 bases). Trimming pared 5 bases from V and 4 bases from J, leaving 17 bases between. Per the germline V gene, CDR1 is LNHDA and CDR2 is SQIVND (reference sequence). The CDR3 consists of 15 residues. CDR3 sequence reads: CASSSWGGEGYGYTF. Written as DNA, the CDR3 is TGTGCCAGTAGTTCCTGGGGGGGCGAAGGCTATGGCTACACCTTC.

The genes are TRBV6-1 and TRBJ2-1; 10 positions agree with TRBD2. Losses at the gene ends were 7 bases for V and 2 bases for J; bases not matched to a gene: 2. CDR3 size: 14 residues. Per germline, CDR1 MNHNS and CDR2 SASEGT. This CDR3 reads CASTGLAAYNEQFF. In DNA, the CDR3 is TGTGCCAGCACTGGACTAGCGGCCTACAATGAGCAGTTCTTC.

Turning to this clone: The junction departs from germline at one end; a sequencing error may be responsible. The same CDR3 can be traced to other DNA sequences in this sample. The chain has TRBV9 and TRBJ2-3, with D maybe TRBD2 (5 bases). Germline CDR1 SGDLS, CDR2 YYNGEE. CDR3 size: 11 residues. CDR3: CASSRGDTQYF. CDR3 nucleotide sequence: TGCGCCAGCAGCCGAGGGGATACGCAGTATTTT.

The J gene is TRBJ1-4, the V gene TRBV18, with 7 bases aligning to TRBD1. The CDR3 is 13 amino acids. Germline loops: CDR1 KGHSH, CDR2 LQKENI. Trimming removed 5 bases from V and 5 bases from J; junction bases left unmatched: 2. The CDR3 is CASSTGQNEKLFF. The DNA of the CDR3 is TGTGCCAGCTCAACGGGACAGAATGAAAAACTGTTTTTT.

The rearrangement joins TRBV4-2 to TRBJ2-7; D ambiguous. CDR3 length: 14 residues. V gave up 1 base and J gave up 2 bases, with 9 bases separating them. Looked up from germline, CDR1 is LGHNA and CDR2 is YNFKEQ. The CDR3: CASSQVARTYEQYF. The CDR3 DNA sequence: TGTGCCAGCAGCCAAGTCGCTAGAACCTACGAGCAGTACTTC.

This clone was seen at least ten times. The rearrangement uses TRBV6-1 and TRBJ2-5, with TRBD2 identical over 8 bases. This CDR3 contains 15 residues. The V and J ends lost 2 bases and 1 base, in that order; junction bases with no gene match: 3. Germline V gene sequence: CDR1 MNHNS, CDR2 SASEGT. The CDR3 sequence is CASSESAGGQETQYF. The CDR3 DNA reads TGTGCCAGCAGTGAATCCGCGGGAGGCCAAGAGACCCAGTACTTC.

This clone was detected only a few times. The V call is TRBV7-8, the J call TRBJ1-1; a possible D gene is TRBD1 (5 bases). Trimming removed 4 bases from V and 4 bases from J, with 13 bases in between. This CDR3 comprises 14 residues. Germline CDR1 is SGHVS and CDR2 is FQNEAQ. The CDR3 coding sequence is TGTGCCAGCAGCTCCAGGGAAGTCGTCACTGAAGCTTTCTTT. Its protein product is CASSSREVVTEAFF.

This clone appeared a few times. V is TRBV5-4 and J is TRBJ2-5, with 9 bases aligning to TRBD2. The CDR3 loop spans 18 amino acids. Germline trimming cut 0 bases from V and 5 bases from J; bases unmatched to any gene: 14. The germline V gene has CDR1 SGHNT and CDR2 YYREEE (reference sequence). The CDR3 bases are TGTGCCAGCAGCTTGGGAATGATGGCGGGAGGGGGGTCCGAGACCCAGTACTTC. Translated, it gives CASSLGMMAGGGSETQYF.

The chain combines TRBV2 with TRBJ2-7; D remains ambiguous. Per germline, CDR1 SNHLY and CDR2 FYNNEI. V was shortened by 3 bases and J by 1 base, with 13 bases between the two germline ends. This CDR3 comprises 15 residues. CDR3 coding DNA: TGTGCCAGCAGTGAGGTTTTCGACGGGTCCTACGAGCAGTACTTC. This gives the protein CASSEVFDGSYEQYF.

This clone was detected only a few times. V usage is TRBV29-1 and J usage is TRBJ1-1, with TRBD1 as a possible D gene (6 bases). This CDR3 has 12 amino acids. Per the germline V gene, CDR1 is SQVTM and CDR2 is ANQGSEA. The V end lost 4 bases, the J end lost 7 bases, and 13 bases lay between the germline ends. The CDR3 region has the DNA TGCAGCGTTGGCAGGGGATCACATGAAGCTTTCTTT. Protein sequence: CSVGRGSHEAFF.

V and J are TRBV28 and TRBJ1-2; D uncertain. Deletions cut 3 bases from V and 4 bases from J, with 9 bases between. This CDR3 region has 13 residues. CDR1 and CDR2 (germline): MDHEN, SYDVKM. The CDR3 loop is CASSLSRTYGYTF. CDR3 DNA sequence: TGTGCCAGCAGTTTGTCCAGAACCTATGGCTACACCTTC.

The J gene is TRBJ1-4, the V gene TRBV30; D is unclear. Per germline, CDR1 GTSNPN and CDR2 SVGIG (reference sequence). The CDR3 is 14 residues long. Between the trimmed V and J ends, which lost 0 bases and 7 bases, there was a span of 12 bases. The CDR3 spells CAWSVVAGAEKLFF. CDR3 coding DNA: TGTGCCTGGAGTGTTGTGGCAGGCGCTGAAAAACTGTTTTTT.

This clone was counted between two and nine times. This chain links TRBV7-2 with TRBJ2-1; D uncertain. V lost 1 base, J lost 4 bases, and 11 bases lay in between. The CDR3 runs 15 residues. Germline CDR1 reads SGHTA; CDR2 reads FQGNSA. The CDR3 loop is CASSLDPSEYNEQFF. The CDR3 nucleotides read TGTGCCAGCAGCTTAGATCCGAGCGAGTACAATGAGCAGTTCTTC.

The CDR3 sequence: CASSSLGVGSGEKLFF. CDR3 DNA sequence: TGTGCCAGCAGCTCCCTCGGGGTCGGTTCGGGGGAAAAACTGTTTTTT. The chain links TRBV5-6 to TRBJ1-4; D uncertain. The CDR3 extends over 16 amino acids. Per germline, CDR1 SGHDT and CDR2 YYEEEE. Trimming removed 3 bases from V and 8 bases from J, with 20 bases in between.

The chain combines TRBV15 with TRBJ1-2; D uncertain. V gave up 0 bases and J gave up 4 bases, with 12 bases separating them. This CDR3 has 15 amino acids. Germline assignment: CDR1 LNHNV and CDR2 YYDKDF (reference sequence). DNA for the CDR3: TGTGCCACCAGCAGAGAAGGCGCGGGTGTCTATGGCTACACCTTC. As protein: CATSREGAGVYGYTF.

The chain couples TRBV18 to TRBJ2-7; 10 bases are shared with TRBD2. The V gene end was trimmed by 6 bases and the J gene end by 5 bases; junction bases not matched to a gene: 10. CDR1 and CDR2 (germline): KGHSH, LQKENI. CDR3 length: 15 residues. The CDR3: CASSKIGTSENEQYF. Here the CDR3 DNA reads TGTGCCAGCTCCAAGATAGGGACTAGCGAAAACGAGCAGTACTTC.

Regarding this clone: Relative to the germline gene, one junction end is altered; a read error may explain this. The chain joins TRBV7-9 to TRBJ2-1; D is perhaps TRBD2 (6 bases). The CDR3 sequence is 12 residues long. CDR1 and CDR2 from the germline V gene are SEHNR and FQNEAQ (reference sequence). The CDR3: CSSSLVGGGGFF. The CDR3 bases are TGTTCCAGCAGCTTAGTGGGGGGTGGAGGGTTCTTC.

The rearrangement joins TRBV19 to TRBJ1-4; TRBD1 matches 8 bases. Germline CDR1 LNHDA, CDR2 SQIVND (reference sequence). This CDR3 comprises 15 residues. The CDR3 loop reads CASSGTGSTNEKLFF. DNA for the CDR3: TGTGCGAGCTCCGGGACAGGCTCAACTAATGAAAAACTGTTTTTT.

The J gene is TRBJ2-5, the V gene TRBV6-5, with D unresolved. V lost 6 bases and J 1 base, leaving 9 bases between the germline ends. The CDR3 is made up of 13 amino acids. CDR1 is MNHEY and CDR2 is SVGAGI in the germline V gene. The CDR3 protein is CASRRVLQETQYF. CDR3 in DNA: TGTGCCAGCAGACGGGTCCTCCAAGAGACCCAGTACTTC.

The rearrangement joins TRBV7-3 to TRBJ2-1; TRBD1 matches 8 bases. This CDR3 region has 13 residues. Germline V gene data show CDR1 as SGHTA and CDR2 as FQGTGA. Trimming cost V 5 bases and J 10 bases; bases outside gene matches: 7. The CDR3 DNA reads TGTGCCAGCAGCCTGGACAGGGCCGTGGAGCAGTTCTTC. Its translation is CASSLDRAVEQFF.

The rearrangement links TRBV5-1 to TRBJ2-1; D is perhaps TRBD1 (6 bases). Germline-derived CDR1 and CDR2 are SGHRS and YFSETQ. The CDR3 extends over 17 amino acids. V was shortened by 4 bases and J by 12 bases, with 29 bases between the two germline ends. The DNA of the CDR3 is TGCGCCAGCAGCCAGGGGACCGGGACATCCGCCACAACTCCGCAGTTCTTC. Its translation is CASSQGTGTSATTPQFF.

The rearrangement links TRBV19 to TRBJ1-4; TRBD1 is a possible D gene (6 bases). This CDR3 spans 14 amino acids. Germline CDR1 and CDR2: LNHDA and SQIVND (reference sequence). Trimming cost V 4 bases and J 3 bases, with 9 bases left between them. The CDR3 nucleotides read TGTGCCAGTAGTAACAGGGCCGCTAATGAAAAACTGTTTTTT. Translated, it gives CASSNRAANEKLFF.

The rearrangement links TRBV30 to TRBJ2-7; a possible D gene is TRBD1 (5 bases). The CDR3 is 11 amino acids. V was cut by 0 bases and J by 7 bases, with 7 bases left in between. Germline V gene data show CDR1 as GTSNPN and CDR2 as SVGIG (reference sequence). The CDR3 DNA sequence: TGTGCCTGGAGTGTACAGGTAGAGCAGTACTTC. Translation gives CAWSVQVEQYF. Based on the CDR3 plus reference TRBV30 and TRBJ2-7, the full variable domain is SQTIHQWPATLVQPVGSPLSLECTVEGTSNPNLYWYRQAAGRGLQLLFYSVGIGQISSEVPQNLSASRPQDRQFILSSKKLLLSDSGFYLCAWSVQVEQYFGPGTRLTVT.

This clone was detected only once. The CDR3 is CSVQGAQPYGYTF. The CDR3 region has the DNA TGCAGCGTCCAGGGGGCGCAGCCCTATGGCTACACCTTC. This sequence joins TRBV29-1 and TRBJ1-2; 8 bases map to TRBD1. The CDR3 runs 13 residues. Germline CDR1 is SQVTM and CDR2 is ANQGSEA. V shed 6 bases and J 4 bases; nucleotides not matched to a gene: 7.

This clone appeared a few times. The CDR3 spells CASSPSGLAGSSYNEQFF. The CDR3 nucleotides are TGTGCCAGCTCACCCTCCGGACTAGCGGGAAGCTCCTACAATGAGCAGTTCTTC. The chain uses TRBV18 and TRBJ2-1; 12 bases map to TRBD2. Trimming removed 3 bases from V and 0 bases from J; junction bases left unmatched: 6. CDR1 and CDR2 from the germline V gene are KGHSH and LQKENI. CDR3 size: 18 residues.

The gene calls are TRBV9 and TRBJ1-3; tentative D call: TRBD1 (5 bases). Germline V gives CDR1 SGDLS, CDR2 YYNGEE. V was trimmed by 0 bases and J by 1 base, leaving 5 bases between them. The CDR3 runs to 14 residues. The DNA of the CDR3 is TGTGCCAGCAGCGTAGGGACATCTGGAAACACCATATATTTT. Protein sequence: CASSVGTSGNTIYF. The entire variable domain, with the rest obtained from reference TRBV9 and TRBJ1-3, is as follows: DSGVTQTPKHLITATGQRVTLRCSPRSGDLSVYWYQQSLDQGLQFLIQYYNGEERAKGNILERFSAQQFPDLHSELNLSSLELGDSALYFCASSVGTSGNTIYFGEGSWLTVV.

This clone was detected a few times. This chain uses TRBV5-8 with TRBJ2-3; D possibly corresponds to TRBD1 (5 bases). CDR3 length: 17 amino acids. Germline CDR1 and CDR2: SGHTS and YDEGEE. V lost 6 bases and J lost 3, with 23 bases in between. CDR3 sequence: CASTFFTTGDGTDTQYF. The CDR3 bases are TGTGCCAGCACCTTTTTTACTACAGGCGACGGGACAGATACGCAGTATTTT.

The gene calls are TRBV7-2 and TRBJ2-1; D not certain. The CDR3 runs to 11 residues. Germline CDR1 SGHTA, CDR2 FQGNSA. The V and J ends lost 5 bases and 9 bases respectively, with 8 bases between them. The CDR3 DNA sequence: TGTGCCAGCAGCGGCCGTGGTGAGCAGTTCTTC. This codes for CASSGRGEQFF.

This chain links TRBV15 with TRBJ1-2; D gene unclear. The CDR3 runs to 13 residues. Germline CDR1 is LNHNV and CDR2 is YYDKDF (reference sequence). V lost 0 bases to trimming and J lost 8 bases, with 10 bases between them. For the CDR3, the DNA is TGTGCCACCAGCAGAGATTTAAAGAGGGGCTACACCTTC. It codes for CATSRDLKRGYTF.